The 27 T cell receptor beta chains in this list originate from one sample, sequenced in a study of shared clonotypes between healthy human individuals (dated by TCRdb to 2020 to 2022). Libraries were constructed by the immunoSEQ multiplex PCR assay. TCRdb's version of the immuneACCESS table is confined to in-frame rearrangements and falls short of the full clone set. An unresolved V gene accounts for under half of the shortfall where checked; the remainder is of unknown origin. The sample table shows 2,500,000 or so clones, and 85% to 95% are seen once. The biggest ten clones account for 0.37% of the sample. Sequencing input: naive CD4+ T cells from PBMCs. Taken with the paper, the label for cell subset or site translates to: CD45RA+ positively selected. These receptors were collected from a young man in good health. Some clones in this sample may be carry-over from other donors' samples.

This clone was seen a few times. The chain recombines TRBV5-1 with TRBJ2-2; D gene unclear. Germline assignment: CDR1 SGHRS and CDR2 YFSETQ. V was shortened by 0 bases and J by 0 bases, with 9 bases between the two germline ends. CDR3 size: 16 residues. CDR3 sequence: CASSLGPSPNTGELFF. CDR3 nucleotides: TGCGCCAGCAGCTTGGGGCCGTCTCCGAACACCGGGGAGCTGTTTTTT.

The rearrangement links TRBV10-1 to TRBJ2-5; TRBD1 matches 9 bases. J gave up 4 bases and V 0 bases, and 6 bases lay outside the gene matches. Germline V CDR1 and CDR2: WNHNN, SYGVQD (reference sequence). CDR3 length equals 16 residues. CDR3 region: CASSESNGQGRETQYF. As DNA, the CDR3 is TGCGCCAGCAGTGAGTCCAACGGACAGGGGAGAGAGACCCAGTACTTC.

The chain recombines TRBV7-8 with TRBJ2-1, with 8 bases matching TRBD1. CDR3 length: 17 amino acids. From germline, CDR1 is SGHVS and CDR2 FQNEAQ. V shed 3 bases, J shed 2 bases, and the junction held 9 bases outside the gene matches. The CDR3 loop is CASSFTLTGETYNEQFF. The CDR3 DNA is TGTGCCAGCAGCTTTACGTTGACAGGGGAAACCTACAATGAGCAGTTCTTC.

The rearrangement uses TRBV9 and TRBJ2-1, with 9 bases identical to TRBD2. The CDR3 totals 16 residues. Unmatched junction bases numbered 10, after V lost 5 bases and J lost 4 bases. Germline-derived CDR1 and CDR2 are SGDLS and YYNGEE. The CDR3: CASSETGTSLYNEQFF. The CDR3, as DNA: TGTGCCAGCAGTGAAACCGGGACTAGCTTGTACAATGAGCAGTTCTTC.

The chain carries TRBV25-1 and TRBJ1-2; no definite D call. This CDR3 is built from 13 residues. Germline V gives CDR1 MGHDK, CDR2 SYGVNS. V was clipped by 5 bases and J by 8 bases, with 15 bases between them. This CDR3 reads CASSQHISRGYTF. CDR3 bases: TGTGCCAGCAGTCAACACATTTCGCGCGGCTACACCTTC.

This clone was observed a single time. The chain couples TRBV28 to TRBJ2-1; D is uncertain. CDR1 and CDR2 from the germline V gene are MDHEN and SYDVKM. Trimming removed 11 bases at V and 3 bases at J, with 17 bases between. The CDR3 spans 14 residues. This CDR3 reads CAGRNKWDYNEQFF. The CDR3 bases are TGTGCCGGCCGGAATAAGTGGGACTACAATGAGCAGTTCTTC.

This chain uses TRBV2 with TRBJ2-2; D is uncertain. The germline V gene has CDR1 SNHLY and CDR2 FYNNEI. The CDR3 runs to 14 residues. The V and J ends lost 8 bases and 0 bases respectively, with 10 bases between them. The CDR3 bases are TGTGCCAGCGCACGAATATCGAACACCGGGGAGCTGTTTTTT. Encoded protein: CASARISNTGELFF.

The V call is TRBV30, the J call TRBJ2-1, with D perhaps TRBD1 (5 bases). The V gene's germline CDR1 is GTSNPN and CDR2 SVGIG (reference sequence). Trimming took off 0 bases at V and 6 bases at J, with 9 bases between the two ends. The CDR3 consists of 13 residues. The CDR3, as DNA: TGTGCCTGGAGTGTCAAGGGGCCCAATGAGCAGTTCTTC. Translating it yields CAWSVKGPNEQFF.

The CDR3: CASSSAVGTGYEQYF. As DNA, the CDR3 is TGTGCCAGCAGTTCCGCGGTCGGGACAGGCTACGAGCAGTACTTC. This rearrangement joins TRBV28 to TRBJ2-7; 8 nucleotides match TRBD1. Germline CDR1 and CDR2: MDHEN and SYDVKM. V lost 4 bases, J lost 3 bases, and 8 bases stayed unmatched. The CDR3 extends over 15 amino acids.

The CDR3 coding sequence is TGTGCCAGCACCCGGGAGGTCCCCAACGAGCAGTACTTC. This translates into CASTREVPNEQYF. The rearrangement joins TRBV7-2 to TRBJ2-7, with 7 nucleotides matching TRBD2. The CDR3 has 13 residues. Germline CDR1 reads SGHTA; CDR2 reads FQGNSA. Trimming took 7 bases from V and 5 from J; bases not matched to a gene: 8.

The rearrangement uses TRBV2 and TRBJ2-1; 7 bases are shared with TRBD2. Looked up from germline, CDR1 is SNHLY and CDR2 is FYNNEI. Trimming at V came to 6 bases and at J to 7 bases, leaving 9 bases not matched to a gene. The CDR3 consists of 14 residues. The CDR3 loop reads CASRSGGDVNEQFF. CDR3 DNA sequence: TGTGCCAGCAGATCTGGGGGGGACGTAAATGAGCAGTTCTTC.

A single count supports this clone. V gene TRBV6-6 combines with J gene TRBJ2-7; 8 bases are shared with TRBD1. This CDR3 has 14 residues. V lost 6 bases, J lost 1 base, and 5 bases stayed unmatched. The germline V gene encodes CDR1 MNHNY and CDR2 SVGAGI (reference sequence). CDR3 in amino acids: CASSLGQGSYEQYF. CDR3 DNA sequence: TGTGCCAGCAGCCTCGGACAGGGATCCTACGAGCAGTACTTC.

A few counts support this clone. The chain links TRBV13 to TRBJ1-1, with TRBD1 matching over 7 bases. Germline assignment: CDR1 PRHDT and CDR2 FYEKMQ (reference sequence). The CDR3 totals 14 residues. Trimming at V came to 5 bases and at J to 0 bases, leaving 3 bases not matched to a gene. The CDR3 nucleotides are TGTGCCAGCAGCGCCGGACAGGTGAACACTGAAGCTTTCTTT. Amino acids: CASSAGQVNTEAFF.

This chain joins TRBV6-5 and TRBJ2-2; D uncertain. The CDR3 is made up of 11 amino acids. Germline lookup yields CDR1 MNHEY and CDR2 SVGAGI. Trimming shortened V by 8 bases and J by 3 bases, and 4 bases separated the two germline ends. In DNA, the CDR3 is TGTGCCAGCGGGTACACCGGGGAGCTGTTTTTT. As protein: CASGYTGELFF.

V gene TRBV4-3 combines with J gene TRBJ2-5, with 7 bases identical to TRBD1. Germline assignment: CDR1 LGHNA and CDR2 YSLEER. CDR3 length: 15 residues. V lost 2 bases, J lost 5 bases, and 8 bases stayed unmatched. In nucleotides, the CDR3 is TGCGCCAGCAGCCAACAACAGGGGCGAGGGGAGACCCAGTACTTC. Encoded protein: CASSQQQGRGETQYF.

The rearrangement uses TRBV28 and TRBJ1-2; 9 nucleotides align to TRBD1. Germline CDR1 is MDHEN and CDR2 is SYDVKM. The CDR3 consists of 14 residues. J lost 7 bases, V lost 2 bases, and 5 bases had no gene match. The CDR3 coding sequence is TGTGCCAGCAGTTTAGTACAGGGGGCGGGTGGCTACACCTTC. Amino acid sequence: CASSLVQGAGGYTF.

The CDR3 DNA sequence: TGTGCCAGCAGCGCGCCGGGACTAGCGGGATACAATGAGCAGTTCTTC. It specifies CASSAPGLAGYNEQFF. This sequence joins TRBV9 and TRBJ2-1, with 13 positions matching TRBD2. The CDR3 sequence is 16 residues long. CDR1 SGDLS and CDR2 YYNGEE come from the germline V gene. Losses at the gene ends were 3 bases for V and 4 bases for J; bases not matched to a gene: 4.

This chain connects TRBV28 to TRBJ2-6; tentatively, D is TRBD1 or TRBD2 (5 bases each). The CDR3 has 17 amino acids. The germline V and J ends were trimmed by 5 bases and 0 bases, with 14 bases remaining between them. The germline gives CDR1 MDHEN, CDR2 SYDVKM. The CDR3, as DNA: TGTGCCAGCAGTCCCGGGACGGTGAGCTCTGGGGCCAACGTCCTGACTTTC. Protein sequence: CASSPGTVSSGANVLTF.

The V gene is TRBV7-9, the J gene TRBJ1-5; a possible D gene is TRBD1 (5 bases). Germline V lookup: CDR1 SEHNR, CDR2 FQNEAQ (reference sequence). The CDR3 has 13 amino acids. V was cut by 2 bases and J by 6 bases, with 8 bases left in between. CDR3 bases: TGTGCCAGCAGCTTACAGGGACTTCAGCCCCAGCATTTT. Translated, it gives CASSLQGLQPQHF.

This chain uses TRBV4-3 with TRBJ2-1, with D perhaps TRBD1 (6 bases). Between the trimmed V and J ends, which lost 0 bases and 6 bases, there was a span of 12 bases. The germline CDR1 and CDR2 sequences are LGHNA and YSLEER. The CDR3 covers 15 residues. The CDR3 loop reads CASSQEQGRRNEQFF. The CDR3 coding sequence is TGCGCCAGCAGCCAAGAACAGGGCCGTCGCAATGAGCAGTTCTTC.

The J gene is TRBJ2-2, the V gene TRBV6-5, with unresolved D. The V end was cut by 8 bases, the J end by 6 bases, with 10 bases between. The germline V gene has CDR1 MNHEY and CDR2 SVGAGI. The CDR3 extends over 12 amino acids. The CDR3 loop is CASRGRAGELFF. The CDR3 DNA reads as TGTGCCAGCCGAGGTCGGGCCGGGGAGCTGTTTTTT.

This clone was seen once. CDR3 loop: CASSLAPAPDTQYF. CDR3 sequence (DNA): TGTGCCAGCAGCTTAGCCCCGGCCCCGGATACGCAGTATTTT. The chain carries TRBV11-3 and TRBJ2-3; D not certain. There are 14 residues in the CDR3. Trimming removed 1 base from V and 6 bases from J, with 11 bases in between. CDR1 is SGHNT and CDR2 is YENEEA in the germline V gene. The full variable domain, with the rest looked up from reference TRBV11-3 and TRBJ2-3, is EAGVVQSPRYKIIEKKQPVAFWCNPISGHNTLYWYLQNLGQGPELLIRYENEEAVDDSQLPKDRFSAERLKGVDSTLKIQPAELGDSAVYLCASSLAPAPDTQYFGPGTRLTVL.

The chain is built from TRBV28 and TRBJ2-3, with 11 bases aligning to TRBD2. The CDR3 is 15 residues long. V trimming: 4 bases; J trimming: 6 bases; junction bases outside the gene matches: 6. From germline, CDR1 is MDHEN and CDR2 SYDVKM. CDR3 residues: CASSYSGRAGDTQYF. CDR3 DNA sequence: TGTGCCAGCAGTTATAGCGGGAGGGCCGGTGATACGCAGTATTTT.

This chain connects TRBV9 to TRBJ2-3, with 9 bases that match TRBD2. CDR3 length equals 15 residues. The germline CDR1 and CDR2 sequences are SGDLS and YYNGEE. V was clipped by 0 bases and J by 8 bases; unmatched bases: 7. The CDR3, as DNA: TGTGCCAGCAGCGTAGAGCGGGAGCGGGGGGCTACGCAGTATTTT. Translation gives CASSVERERGATQYF. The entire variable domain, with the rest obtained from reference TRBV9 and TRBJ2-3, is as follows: DSGVTQTPKHLITATGQRVTLRCSPRSGDLSVYWYQQSLDQGLQFLIQYYNGEERAKGNILERFSAQQFPDLHSELNLSSLELGDSALYFCASSVERERGATQYFGPGTRLTVL.

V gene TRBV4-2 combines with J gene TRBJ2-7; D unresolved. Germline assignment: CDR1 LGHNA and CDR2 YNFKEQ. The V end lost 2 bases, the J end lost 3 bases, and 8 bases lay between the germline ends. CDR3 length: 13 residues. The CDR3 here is CASSQSVGYEQYF. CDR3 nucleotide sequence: TGTGCCAGCAGCCAATCAGTAGGCTACGAGCAGTACTTC.

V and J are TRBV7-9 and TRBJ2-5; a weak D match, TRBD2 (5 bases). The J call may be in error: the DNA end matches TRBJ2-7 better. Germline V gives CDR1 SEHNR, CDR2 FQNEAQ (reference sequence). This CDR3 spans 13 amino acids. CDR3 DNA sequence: TGTGCCAGCAGCTTAATTCACGGGGACGAGCAGTACTTC. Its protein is CASSLIHGDEQYF.

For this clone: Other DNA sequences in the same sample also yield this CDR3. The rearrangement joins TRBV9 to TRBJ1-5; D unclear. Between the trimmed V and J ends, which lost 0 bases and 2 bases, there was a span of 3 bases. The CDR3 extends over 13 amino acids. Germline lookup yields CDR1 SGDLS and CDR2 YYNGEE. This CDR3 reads CASSVAGNQPQHF. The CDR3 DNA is TGTGCCAGCAGCGTAGCTGGCAATCAGCCCCAGCATTTT. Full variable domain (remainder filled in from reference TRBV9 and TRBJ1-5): DSGVTQTPKHLITATGQRVTLRCSPRSGDLSVYWYQQSLDQGLQFLIQYYNGEERAKGNILERFSAQQFPDLHSELNLSSLELGDSALYFCASSVAGNQPQHFGDGTRLSIL.